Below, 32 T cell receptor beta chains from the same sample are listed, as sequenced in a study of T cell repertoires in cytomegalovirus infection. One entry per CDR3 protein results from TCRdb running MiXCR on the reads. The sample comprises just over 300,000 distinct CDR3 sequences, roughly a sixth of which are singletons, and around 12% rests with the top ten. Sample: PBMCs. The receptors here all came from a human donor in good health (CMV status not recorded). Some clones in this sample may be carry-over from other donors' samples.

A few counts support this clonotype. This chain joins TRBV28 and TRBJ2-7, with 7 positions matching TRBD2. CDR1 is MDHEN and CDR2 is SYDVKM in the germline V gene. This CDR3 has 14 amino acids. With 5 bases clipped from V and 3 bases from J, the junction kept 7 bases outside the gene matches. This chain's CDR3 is CASSQGGGGYEQYF. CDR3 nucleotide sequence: TGTGCCAGCAGTCAAGGCGGGGGAGGCTACGAGCAGTACTTC.

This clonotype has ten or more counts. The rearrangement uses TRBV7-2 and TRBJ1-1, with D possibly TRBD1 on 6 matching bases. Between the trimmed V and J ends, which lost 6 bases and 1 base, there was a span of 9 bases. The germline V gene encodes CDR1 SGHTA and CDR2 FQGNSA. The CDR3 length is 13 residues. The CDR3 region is CASRTGRNTEAFF. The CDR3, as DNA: TGTGCCAGCAGGACAGGCCGGAACACTGAAGCTTTCTTT.

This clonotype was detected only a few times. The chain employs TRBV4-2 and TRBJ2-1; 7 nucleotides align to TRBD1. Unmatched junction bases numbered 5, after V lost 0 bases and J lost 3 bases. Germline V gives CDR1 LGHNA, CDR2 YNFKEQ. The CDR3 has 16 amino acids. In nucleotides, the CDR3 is TGTGCCAGCAGCCAAGATCAGGGGGTATACTACAATGAGCAGTTCTTC. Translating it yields CASSQDQGVYYNEQFF.

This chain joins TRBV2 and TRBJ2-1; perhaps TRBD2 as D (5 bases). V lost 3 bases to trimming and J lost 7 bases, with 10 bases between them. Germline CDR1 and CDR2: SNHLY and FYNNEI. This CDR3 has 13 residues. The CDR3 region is CASSDPRGNEQFF. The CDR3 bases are TGTGCCAGCAGTGACCCCCGAGGGAATGAGCAGTTCTTC.

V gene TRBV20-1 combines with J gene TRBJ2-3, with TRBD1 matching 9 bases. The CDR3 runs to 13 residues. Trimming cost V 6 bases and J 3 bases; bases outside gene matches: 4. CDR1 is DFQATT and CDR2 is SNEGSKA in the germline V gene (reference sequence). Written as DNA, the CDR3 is TGCAGTGCACTCGGACAGGGGACAGATACGCAGTATTTT. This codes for CSALGQGTDTQYF.

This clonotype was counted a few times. The CDR3 loop reads CASSVNRDSEQFF. The CDR3 DNA sequence: TGTGCCAGCAGCGTAAACAGGGACAGTGAGCAGTTCTTC. The chain couples TRBV7-9 to TRBJ2-1, with TRBD1 matching 7 bases. Germline CDR1 is SEHNR and CDR2 is FQNEAQ (reference sequence). The J segment lost 9 bases and the V segment lost 5 bases, leaving 7 bases of the junction unmatched. The length of the CDR3 is 13 residues.

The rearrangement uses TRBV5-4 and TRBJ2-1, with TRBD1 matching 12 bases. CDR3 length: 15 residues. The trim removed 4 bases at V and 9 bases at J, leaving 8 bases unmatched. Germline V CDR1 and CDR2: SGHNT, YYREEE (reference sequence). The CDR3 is CASSRTGTGGTEQFF. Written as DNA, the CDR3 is TGTGCCAGCAGCCGAACCGGGACAGGGGGCACTGAGCAGTTCTTC.

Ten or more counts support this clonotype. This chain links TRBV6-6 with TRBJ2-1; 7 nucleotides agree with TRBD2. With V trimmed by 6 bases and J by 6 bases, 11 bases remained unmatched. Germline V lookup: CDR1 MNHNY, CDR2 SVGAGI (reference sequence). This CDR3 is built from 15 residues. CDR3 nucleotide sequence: TGTGCCAGCAGCCCCAGGGTCCCGGGGGGCAATGAGCAGTTCTTC. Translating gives CASSPRVPGGNEQFF.

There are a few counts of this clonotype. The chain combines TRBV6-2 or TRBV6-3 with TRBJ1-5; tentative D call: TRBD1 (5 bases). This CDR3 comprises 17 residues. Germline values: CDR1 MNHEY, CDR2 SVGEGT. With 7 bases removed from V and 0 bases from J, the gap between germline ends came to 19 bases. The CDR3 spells CASTPGTRAYSNQPQHF. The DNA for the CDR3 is TGTGCCAGCACCCCAGGGACCCGTGCCTATAGCAATCAGCCCCAGCATTTT.

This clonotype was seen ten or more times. The CDR3 reads CASSSQQGGEAFF. As DNA, the CDR3 is TGTGCCAGCAGTTCTCAACAGGGGGGTGAAGCTTTCTTT. The chain uses TRBV28 and TRBJ1-1; TRBD1 matches 8 bases. CDR3 length: 13 residues. V shed 4 bases and J 7 bases; nucleotides not matched to a gene: 5. Looked up from germline, CDR1 is MDHEN and CDR2 is SYDVKM.

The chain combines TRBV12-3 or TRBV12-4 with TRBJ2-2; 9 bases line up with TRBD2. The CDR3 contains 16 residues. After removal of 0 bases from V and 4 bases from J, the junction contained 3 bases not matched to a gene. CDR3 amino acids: CASSLAAGGVTGELFF. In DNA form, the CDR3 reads TGTGCCAGCAGTTTAGCAGCGGGGGGTGTCACCGGGGAGCTGTTTTTT.

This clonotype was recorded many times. The CDR3 loop is CASSTGFGNSYEQYF. The DNA of the CDR3 is TGTGCCAGCAGTACCGGCTTCGGGAACTCCTACGAGCAGTACTTC. V is TRBV7-2 and J is TRBJ2-7; TRBD2 might be the D (5 bases). Germline V gives CDR1 SGHTA, CDR2 FQGNSA. The CDR3 covers 15 residues. Trimming left V 6 bases short and J 0 bases short, with 15 bases between.

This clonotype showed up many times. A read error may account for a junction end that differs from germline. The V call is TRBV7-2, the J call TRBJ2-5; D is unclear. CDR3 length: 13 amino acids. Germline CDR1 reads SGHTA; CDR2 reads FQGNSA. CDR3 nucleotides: TGTGCCACCAGCTTCACCGAACAAGAGACCCAGTACTTC. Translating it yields CATSFTEQETQYF.

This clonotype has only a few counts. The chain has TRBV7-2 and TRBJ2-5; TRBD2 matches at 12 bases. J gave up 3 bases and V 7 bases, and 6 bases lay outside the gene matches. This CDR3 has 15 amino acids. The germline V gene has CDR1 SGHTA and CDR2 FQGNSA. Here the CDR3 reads CASTWTSGAKETQYF. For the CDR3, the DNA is TGTGCCAGCACCTGGACTAGCGGGGCGAAAGAGACCCAGTACTTC. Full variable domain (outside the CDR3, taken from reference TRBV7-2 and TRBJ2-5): GAGVSQSPSNKVTEKGKDVELRCDPISGHTALYWYRQSLGQGLEFLIYFQGNSAPDKSGLPSDRFSAERTGGSVSTLTIQRTQQEDSAVYLCASTWTSGAKETQYFGPGTRLLVL.

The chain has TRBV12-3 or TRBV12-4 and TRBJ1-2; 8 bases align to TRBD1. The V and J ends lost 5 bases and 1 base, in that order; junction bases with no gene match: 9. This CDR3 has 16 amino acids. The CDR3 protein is CASSLRDRTFNYGYTF. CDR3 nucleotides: TGTGCCAGCAGTCTCCGGGACAGGACTTTTAACTATGGCTACACCTTC.

Written as DNA, the CDR3 is TGTGCCAGCAGTTTACAGGGGGCGCAGGAAGAGACCCAGTACTTC. This codes for CASSLQGAQEETQYF. This chain uses TRBV6-2 or TRBV6-3 with TRBJ2-5; 9 bases agree with TRBD1. This CDR3 has 15 residues. Germline V CDR1 and CDR2: MNHEY, SVGEGT. After removal of 4 bases from V and 3 bases from J, the junction contained 6 bases not matched to a gene.

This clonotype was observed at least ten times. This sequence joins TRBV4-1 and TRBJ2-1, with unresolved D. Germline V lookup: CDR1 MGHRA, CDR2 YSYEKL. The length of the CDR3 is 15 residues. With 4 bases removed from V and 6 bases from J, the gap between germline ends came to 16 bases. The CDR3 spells CASSPHRILSNEQFF. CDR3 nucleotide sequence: TGCGCCAGCAGCCCACACCGGATACTTTCCAATGAGCAGTTCTTC.

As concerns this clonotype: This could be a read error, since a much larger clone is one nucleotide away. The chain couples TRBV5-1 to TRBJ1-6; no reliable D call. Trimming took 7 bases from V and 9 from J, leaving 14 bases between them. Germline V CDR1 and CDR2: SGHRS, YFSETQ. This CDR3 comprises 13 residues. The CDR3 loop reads CASSSDPSSPLHF. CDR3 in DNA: TGCGCCAGCTCCTCTGACCCTAGTTCACCCCTCCACTTT.

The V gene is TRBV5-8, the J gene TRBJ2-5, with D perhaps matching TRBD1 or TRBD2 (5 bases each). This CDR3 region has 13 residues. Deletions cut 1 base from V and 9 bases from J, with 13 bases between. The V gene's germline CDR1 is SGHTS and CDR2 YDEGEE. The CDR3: CASSLRGAEAQYF. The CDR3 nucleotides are TGTGCCAGCAGCTTGAGGGGAGCCGAGGCCCAGTACTTC.

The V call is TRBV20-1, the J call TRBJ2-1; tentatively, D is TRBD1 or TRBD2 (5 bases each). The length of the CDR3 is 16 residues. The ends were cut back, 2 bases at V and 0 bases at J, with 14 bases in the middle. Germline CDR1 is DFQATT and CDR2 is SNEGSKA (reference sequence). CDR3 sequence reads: CSARIFGASSYNEQFF. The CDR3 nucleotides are TGCAGTGCTAGAATCTTCGGGGCTAGCTCCTACAATGAGCAGTTCTTC.

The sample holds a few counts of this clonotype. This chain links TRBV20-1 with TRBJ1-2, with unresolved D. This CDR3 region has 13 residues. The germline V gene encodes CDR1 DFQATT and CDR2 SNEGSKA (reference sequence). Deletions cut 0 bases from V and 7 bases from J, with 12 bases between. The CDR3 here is CSAREAVTGGYTF. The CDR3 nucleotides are TGCAGTGCTAGAGAAGCGGTCACCGGTGGCTACACCTTC.

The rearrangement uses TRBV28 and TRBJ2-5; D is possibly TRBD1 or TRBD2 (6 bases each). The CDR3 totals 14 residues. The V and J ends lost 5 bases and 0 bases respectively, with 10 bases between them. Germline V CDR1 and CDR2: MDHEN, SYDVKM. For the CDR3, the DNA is TGTGCCAGCAGTGCGGGACAAGACCAAGAGACCCAGTACTTC. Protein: CASSAGQDQETQYF.

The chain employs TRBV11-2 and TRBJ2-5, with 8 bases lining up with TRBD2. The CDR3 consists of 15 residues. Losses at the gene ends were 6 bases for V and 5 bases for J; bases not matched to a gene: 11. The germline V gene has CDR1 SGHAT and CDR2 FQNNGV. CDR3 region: CASSKAGARWETQYF. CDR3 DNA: TGTGCCAGCAGTAAAGCGGGGGCTAGGTGGGAGACCCAGTACTTC.

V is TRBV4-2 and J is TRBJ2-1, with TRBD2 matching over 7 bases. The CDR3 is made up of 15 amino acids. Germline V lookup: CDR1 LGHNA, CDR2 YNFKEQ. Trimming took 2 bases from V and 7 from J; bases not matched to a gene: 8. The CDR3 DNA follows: TGTGCCAGCAGCCAACATGCGGGGGATTGGAATGAGCAGTTCTTC. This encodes CASSQHAGDWNEQFF.

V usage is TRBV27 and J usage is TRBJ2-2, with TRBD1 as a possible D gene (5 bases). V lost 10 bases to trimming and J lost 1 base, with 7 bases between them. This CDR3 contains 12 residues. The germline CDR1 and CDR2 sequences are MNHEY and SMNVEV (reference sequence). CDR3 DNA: TGTGCCATCGGACAGAACACCGGGGAGCTGTTTTTT. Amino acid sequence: CAIGQNTGELFF.

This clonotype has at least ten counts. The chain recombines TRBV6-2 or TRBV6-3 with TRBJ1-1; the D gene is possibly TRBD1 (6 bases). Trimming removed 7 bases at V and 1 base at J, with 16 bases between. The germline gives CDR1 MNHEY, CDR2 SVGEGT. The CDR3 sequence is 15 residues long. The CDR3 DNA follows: TGTGCCAGCAACGAAATTTCCAGGGGGAACACTGAAGCTTTCTTT. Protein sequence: CASNEISRGNTEAFF.

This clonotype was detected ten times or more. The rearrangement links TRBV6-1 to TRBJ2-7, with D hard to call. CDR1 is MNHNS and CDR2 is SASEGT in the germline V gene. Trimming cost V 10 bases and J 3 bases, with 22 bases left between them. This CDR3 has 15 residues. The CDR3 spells CATRPRSAIFYEQYF. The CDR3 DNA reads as TGTGCCACCAGGCCGCGGAGCGCCATCTTCTACGAGCAGTACTTC.

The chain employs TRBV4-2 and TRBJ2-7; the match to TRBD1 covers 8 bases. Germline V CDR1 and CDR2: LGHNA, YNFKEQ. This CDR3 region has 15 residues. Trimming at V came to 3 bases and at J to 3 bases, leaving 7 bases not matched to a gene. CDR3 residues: CASSQDGTGLYEQYF. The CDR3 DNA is TGTGCCAGCAGCCAGGACGGGACAGGTCTCTACGAGCAGTACTTC.

The CDR3 spells CASQMRGRIFGNTIYF. The CDR3 DNA follows: TGTGCCAGCCAAATGCGGGGGCGCATCTTCGGAAACACCATATATTTT. The rearrangement links TRBV28 to TRBJ1-3, with D possibly matching TRBD1 (6 bases). This CDR3 is 16 amino acids long. Germline values: CDR1 MDHEN, CDR2 SYDVKM. Trimming removed 8 bases at V and 4 bases at J, with 21 bases between.

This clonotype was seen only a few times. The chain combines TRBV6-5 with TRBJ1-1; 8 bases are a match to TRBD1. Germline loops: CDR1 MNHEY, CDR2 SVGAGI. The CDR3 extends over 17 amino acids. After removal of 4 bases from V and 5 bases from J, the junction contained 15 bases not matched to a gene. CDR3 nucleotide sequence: TGTGCCAGCAGTTTGCCACTTTCAGGGGGCGGAGGGACTGAAGCTTTCTTT. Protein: CASSLPLSGGGGTEAFF.

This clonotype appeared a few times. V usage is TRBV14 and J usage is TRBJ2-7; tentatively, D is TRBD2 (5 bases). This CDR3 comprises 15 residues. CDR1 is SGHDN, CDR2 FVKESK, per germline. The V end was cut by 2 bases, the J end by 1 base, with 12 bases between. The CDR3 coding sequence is TGTGCCAGCAGCCAAACTTACTCGGGATCCTACGAGCAGTACTTC. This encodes CASSQTYSGSYEQYF.

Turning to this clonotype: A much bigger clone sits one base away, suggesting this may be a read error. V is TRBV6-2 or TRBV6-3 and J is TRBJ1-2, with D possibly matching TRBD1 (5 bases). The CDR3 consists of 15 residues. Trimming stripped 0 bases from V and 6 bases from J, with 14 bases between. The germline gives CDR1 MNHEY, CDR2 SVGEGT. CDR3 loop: CASSYSRQRNNGYTF. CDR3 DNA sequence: TGTGCCAGCAGTTACTCGAGACAGCGCAACAATGGCTACACCTTC.